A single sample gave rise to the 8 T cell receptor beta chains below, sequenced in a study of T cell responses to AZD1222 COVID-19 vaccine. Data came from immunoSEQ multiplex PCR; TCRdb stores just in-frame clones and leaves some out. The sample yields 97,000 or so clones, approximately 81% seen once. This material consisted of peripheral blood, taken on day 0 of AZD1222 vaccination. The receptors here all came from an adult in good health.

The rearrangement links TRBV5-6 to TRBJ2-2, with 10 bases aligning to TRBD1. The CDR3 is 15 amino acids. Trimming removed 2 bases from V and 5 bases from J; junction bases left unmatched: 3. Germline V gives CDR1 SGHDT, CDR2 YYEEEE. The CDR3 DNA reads TGTGCCAGCAGCTTCGGGACAGGGGTTACCGGGGAGCTGTTTTTT. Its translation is CASSFGTGVTGELFF.

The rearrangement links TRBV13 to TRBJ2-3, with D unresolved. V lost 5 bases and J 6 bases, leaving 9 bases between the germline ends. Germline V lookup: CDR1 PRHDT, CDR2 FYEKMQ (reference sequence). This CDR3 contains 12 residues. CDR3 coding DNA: TGTGCCAGCAGCACTTCTTACGATACGCAGTATTTT. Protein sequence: CASSTSYDTQYF.

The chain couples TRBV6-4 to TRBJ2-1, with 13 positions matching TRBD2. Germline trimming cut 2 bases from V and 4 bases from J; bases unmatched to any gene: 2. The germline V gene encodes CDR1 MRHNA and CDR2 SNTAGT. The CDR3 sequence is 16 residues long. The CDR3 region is CASSDRTSGSYNEQFF. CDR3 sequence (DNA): TGTGCCAGCAGTGACAGGACTAGCGGGAGTTACAATGAGCAGTTCTTC.

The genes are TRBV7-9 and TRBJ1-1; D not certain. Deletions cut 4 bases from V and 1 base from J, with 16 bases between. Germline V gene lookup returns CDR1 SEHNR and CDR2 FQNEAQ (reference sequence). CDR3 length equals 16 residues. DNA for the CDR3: TGTGCCAGCAGCTCGTCGTTGGGGTTGGGGAACACTGAAGCTTTCTTT. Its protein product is CASSSSLGLGNTEAFF.

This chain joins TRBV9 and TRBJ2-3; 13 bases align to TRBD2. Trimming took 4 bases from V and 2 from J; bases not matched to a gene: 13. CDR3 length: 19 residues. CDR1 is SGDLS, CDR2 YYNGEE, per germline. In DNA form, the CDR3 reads TGTGCCAGCAGCATCGGCTCCGGGACTAGCGGGGTCTACACAGATACGCAGTATTTT. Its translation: CASSIGSGTSGVYTDTQYF.

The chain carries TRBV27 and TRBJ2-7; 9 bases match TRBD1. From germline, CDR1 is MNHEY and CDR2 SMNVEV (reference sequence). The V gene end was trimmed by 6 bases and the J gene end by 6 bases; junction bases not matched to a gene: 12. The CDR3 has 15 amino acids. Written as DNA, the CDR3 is TGTGCCAGCAGCAGCACAGGGGGCTGGGCCCTCGAGCAGTACTTC. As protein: CASSSTGGWALEQYF.

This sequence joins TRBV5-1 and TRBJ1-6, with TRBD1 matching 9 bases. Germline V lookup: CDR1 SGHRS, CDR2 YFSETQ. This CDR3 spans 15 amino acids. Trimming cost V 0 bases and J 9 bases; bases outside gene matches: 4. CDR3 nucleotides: TGCGCCAGCAGCTTGGCCGGGACAGGGCGTTCACCCCTCCACTTT. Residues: CASSLAGTGRSPLHF. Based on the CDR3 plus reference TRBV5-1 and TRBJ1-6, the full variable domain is KAGVTQTPRYLIKTRGQQVTLSCSPISGHRSVSWYQQTPGQGLQFLFEYFSETQRNKGNFPGRFSGRQFSNSRSEMNVSTLELGDSALYLCASSLAGTGRSPLHFGNGTRLTVT.

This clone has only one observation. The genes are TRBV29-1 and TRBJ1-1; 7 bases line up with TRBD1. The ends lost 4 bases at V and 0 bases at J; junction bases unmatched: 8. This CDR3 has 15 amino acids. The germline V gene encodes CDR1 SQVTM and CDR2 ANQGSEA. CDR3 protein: CSVGSSGGMNTEAFF. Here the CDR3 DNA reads TGCAGCGTTGGTTCCTCAGGGGGAATGAACACTGAAGCTTTCTTT.